This T cell receptor (beta chain) originates from a study of blood T cell repertoires in COVID-19. Germline V gives CDR1 SGHNT, CDR2 YENEEA. The CDR3 runs 12 residues. V was trimmed by 3 bases and J by 6 bases, leaving 6 bases between them. Individuals aged roughly 18 to 100 years were recruited from about two dozen US areas. Categorization into cohorts depended on clinical history that participants reported. In the original processing: Estimated nucleated cell counts came from reference gene primer amplification. Sequencing used immunoSEQ multiplex PCR; TCRdb keeps in-frame clones, though not all of them. Clone size and V and J calls were adopted from that table, with D and trimming inferred from the DNA. The profile shows about 220,000 clones, around 87% of them singletons.

This sequence joins TRBV11-3 and TRBJ2-1; D not resolved. Sequenced sample: PBMCs or T cells enriched from blood (not recorded which). This clonotype was sampled from a man aged 25-45 years who had been exposed to COVID-19. CDR3 in DNA: TGTGCCAGCAGCTTTCGCGGCAATGAGCAGTTCTTC. It encodes CASSFRGNEQFF. The full variable domain, rest sourced from reference TRBV11-3 and TRBJ2-1, is EAGVVQSPRYKIIEKKQPVAFWCNPISGHNTLYWYLQNLGQGPELLIRYENEEAVDDSQLPKDRFSAERLKGVDSTLKIQPAELGDSAVYLCASSFRGNEQFFGPGTRLTVL.